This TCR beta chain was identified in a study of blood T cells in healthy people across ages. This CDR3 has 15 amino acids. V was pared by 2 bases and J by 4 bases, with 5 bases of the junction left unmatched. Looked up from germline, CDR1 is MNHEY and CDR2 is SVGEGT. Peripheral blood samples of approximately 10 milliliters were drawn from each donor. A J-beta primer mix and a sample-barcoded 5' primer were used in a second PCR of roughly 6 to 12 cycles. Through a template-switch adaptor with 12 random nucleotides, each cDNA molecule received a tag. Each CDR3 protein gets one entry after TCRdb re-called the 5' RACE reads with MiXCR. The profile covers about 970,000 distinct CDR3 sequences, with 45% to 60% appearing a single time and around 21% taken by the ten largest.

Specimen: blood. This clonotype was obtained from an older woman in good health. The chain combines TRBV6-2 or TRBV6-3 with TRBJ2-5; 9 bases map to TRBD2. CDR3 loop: CASSYGGTSRETQYF. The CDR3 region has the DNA TGTGCCAGCAGTTACGGAGGGACTAGCAGAGAGACCCAGTACTTC.